Described below is a single T cell receptor beta chain sequence and its context. These data belong to a study of Ad26.COV2.S vaccination and SARS-CoV-2 variants. The overall study: Dosing was one shot or two shots 56 days apart.

The CDR3 consists of 13 residues. The V end lost 3 bases, the J end lost 2 bases, and 7 bases lay between the germline ends. The germline gives CDR1 MNHEY, CDR2 SMNVEV (reference sequence). The data were produced by immunoSEQ multiplex PCR, yet TCRdb's version contains in-frame clones alone and is incomplete. This repertoire shows 430,000 or so clones, 75% to 95% found once; its top ten account for 9% to 15%. Regarding treatment: some 20 received Ad26.COV2.S at low or high dose, single or two shots; roughly five received placebo; per-sample allocation not given. Following the first vaccine or placebo injection, samples were taken on day 63. Its platform was an Ad26 vector, and its expressed antigen was Wuhan-strain SARS-CoV-2 spike.

The source material was peripheral blood, sampled in a trial of Ad26.COV2.S vaccine versus placebo. The sequence was obtained from a person aged 18 to 65 who received the Ad26.COV2.S COVID-19 vaccine or a placebo. V gene TRBV27 combines with J gene TRBJ1-2; a weak D match, TRBD1 (5 bases). The CDR3 protein is CASSFQGNYGYTF. The CDR3 DNA sequence: TGTGCCAGCAGTTTTCAGGGAAACTATGGCTACACCTTC.